A single sample gave rise to the 15 T cell receptor beta chains below, sequenced in a study of siplizumab effects on memory and regulatory T cells. Method: immunoSEQ multiplex PCR; TCRdb's copy keeps in-frame clones and lacks some. The sample comprises 50,000 or so clones, approximately 95% of which are singletons, and roughly two fifths rests with the top ten. Sequencing was done on a sample of CD8+ T cells sorted from blood. Receptor source: a human donor in good health.

This clone was detected once. This chain links TRBV18 with TRBJ1-6, with TRBD1 matching over 11 bases. CDR3 size: 15 residues. Trimming at V came to 2 bases and at J to 7 bases, leaving 1 base not matched to a gene. Germline lookup yields CDR1 KGHSH and CDR2 LQKENI. CDR3 region: CASSPGDRGNSPLHF. DNA for the CDR3: TGTGCCAGCTCACCAGGGGACAGGGGGAATTCACCCCTCCACTTT.

The chain recombines TRBV7-9 with TRBJ1-1; weak D call: TRBD1 (6 bases). This CDR3 comprises 15 residues. Trimming removed 5 bases from V and 1 base from J, with 14 bases in between. CDR1 is SEHNR, CDR2 FQNEAQ, per germline (reference sequence). CDR3 sequence reads: CASSLPGHQNTEAFF. The DNA for the CDR3 is TGTGCCAGCAGCCTGCCGGGACACCAGAACACTGAAGCTTTCTTT.

The rearrangement links TRBV29-1 to TRBJ1-2, with unresolved D. Germline CDR1 is SQVTM and CDR2 is ANQGSEA. This CDR3 is built from 11 residues. The ends were cut back, 2 bases at V and 8 bases at J, with 9 bases in the middle. The CDR3 protein is CSVETEGGYTF. CDR3 bases: TGCAGCGTTGAAACCGAAGGGGGCTACACCTTC.

The V and J genes are TRBV27 and TRBJ2-2; D is unresolved. Germline V gene sequence: CDR1 MNHEY, CDR2 SMNVEV (reference sequence). Between the trimmed V and J ends, which lost 4 bases and 0 bases, there was a span of 9 bases. CDR3 size: 15 residues. The CDR3 reads CASSSHNANTGELFF. The CDR3 DNA is TGTGCCAGCAGTTCACACAACGCGAACACCGGGGAGCTGTTTTTT.

V is TRBV5-1 and J is TRBJ2-5; the D gene could be TRBD1 or TRBD2 (5 bases each). Germline V gene lookup returns CDR1 SGHRS and CDR2 YFSETQ. Trimming stripped 0 bases from V and 11 bases from J, with 20 bases between. This CDR3 comprises 15 residues. In DNA, the CDR3 is TGCGCCAGCAGCTTGGTAGGAGACCCACTATGGGGGCAGTACTTC. Protein sequence: CASSLVGDPLWGQYF.

This clone has just one count. This sequence joins TRBV6-1 and TRBJ2-7; D is unclear. This CDR3 has 10 residues. Germline CDR1 MNHNS, CDR2 SASEGT. Trimming removed 9 bases from V and 2 bases from J, with 5 bases in between. Here the CDR3 DNA reads TGTGCCAGTGGCCCCTACGAGCAGTACTTC. It encodes CASGPYEQYF.

The chain couples TRBV12-5 to TRBJ1-2; D remains unclear. Germline CDR1 reads LGHNT; CDR2 reads FRNRAP. The length of the CDR3 is 16 residues. Trimming removed 5 bases at V and 6 bases at J, with 22 bases between. The CDR3, as DNA: TGTGCTAGTGGTCCGCCCTCCGGGTCGACGAGGGATGGCTACACCTTC. This sequence encodes CASGPPSGSTRDGYTF.

The chain employs TRBV6-1 and TRBJ1-3; 7 bases match TRBD1. The germline gives CDR1 MNHNS, CDR2 SASEGT. The CDR3 is 15 amino acids. The junction had 3 bases not matched to a gene; V was cut back by 1 base and J by 3 bases. CDR3 sequence (DNA): TGTGCCAGCAGTGAAGGGGCAGGGGGTGGAAACACCATATATTTT. Translating it yields CASSEGAGGGNTIYF.

The chain combines TRBV5-4 with TRBJ1-4, with D perhaps TRBD1 (5 bases). V dropped 3 bases and J dropped 3 bases, with 12 bases sitting between them. This CDR3 has 15 residues. Germline-derived CDR1 and CDR2 are SGHNT and YYREEE (reference sequence). The CDR3 here is CASSSAGNPNEKLFF. DNA of the CDR3: TGTGCCAGCAGCTCAGCAGGGAACCCTAATGAAAAACTGTTTTTT.

The genes are TRBV6-1 and TRBJ1-1; TRBD1 is a possible D gene (5 bases). CDR3 length equals 14 residues. V was cut by 3 bases and J by 0 bases, with 8 bases left in between. Germline values: CDR1 MNHNS, CDR2 SASEGT. The CDR3 nucleotides read TGTGCCAGCAGTGAGGAGGGGATGAACACTGAAGCTTTCTTT. Translation gives CASSEEGMNTEAFF.

The chain has TRBV27 and TRBJ2-2; D possibly corresponds to TRBD1 (5 bases). This CDR3 region has 13 residues. Deletions cut 2 bases from V and 8 bases from J, with 9 bases between. Germline CDR1 and CDR2: MNHEY and SMNVEV (reference sequence). The CDR3 is CASSLQGSGELFF. In nucleotides, the CDR3 is TGTGCCAGCAGTTTACAGGGATCGGGGGAGCTGTTTTTT.

The genes are TRBV30 and TRBJ2-7; 7 nucleotides agree with TRBD1. The CDR3 covers 14 residues. Trimming at V came to 3 bases and at J to 2 bases, leaving 7 bases not matched to a gene. Per germline, CDR1 GTSNPN and CDR2 SVGIG (reference sequence). The CDR3 DNA reads as TGTGCCTGGAGAGTGAAGGGACAGACCTACGAGCAGTACTTC. It yields the protein CAWRVKGQTYEQYF. The full variable domain, completed using reference TRBV30 and TRBJ2-7, is SQTIHQWPATLVQPVGSPLSLECTVEGTSNPNLYWYRQAAGRGLQLLFYSVGIGQISSEVPQNLSASRPQDRQFILSSKKLLLSDSGFYLCAWRVKGQTYEQYFGPGTRLTVT.

This sequence joins TRBV14 and TRBJ2-4; TRBD1 agrees at 8 bases. CDR3 size: 14 residues. Germline CDR1 reads SGHDN; CDR2 reads FVKESK. Unmatched junction bases numbered 5, after V lost 3 bases and J lost 7 bases. CDR3 region: CASSQGQDVNIQYF. Written as DNA, the CDR3 is TGTGCCAGCAGCCAGGGACAGGATGTCAACATTCAGTACTTC. The full variable domain, in which reference TRBV14 and TRBJ2-4 provide the parts outside the CDR3, is EAGVTQFPSHSVIEKGQTVTLRCDPISGHDNLYWYRRVMGKEIKFLLHFVKESKQDESGMPNNRFLAERTGGTYSTLKVQPAELEDSGVYFCASSQGQDVNIQYFGAGTRLSVL.

The chain couples TRBV30 to TRBJ2-7, with D possibly called TRBD1 or TRBD2 (5 bases each). The CDR3 contains 14 residues. Trimming removed 1 base from V and 0 bases from J, with 10 bases in between. Germline V gene lookup returns CDR1 GTSNPN and CDR2 SVGIG (reference sequence). This chain's CDR3 is CAWSAGASSYEQYF. The DNA for the CDR3 is TGTGCCTGGAGTGCCGGGGCTAGCTCCTACGAGCAGTACTTC.

The gene calls are TRBV7-8 and TRBJ1-1; no definite D call. Trimming pared 1 base from V and 1 base from J, leaving 10 bases between. Germline V lookup: CDR1 SGHVS, CDR2 FQNEAQ. The CDR3 consists of 15 residues. The CDR3 here is CASSLDLGRNTEAFF. CDR3 DNA: TGTGCCAGCAGCTTAGACCTCGGGAGGAACACTGAAGCTTTCTTT.